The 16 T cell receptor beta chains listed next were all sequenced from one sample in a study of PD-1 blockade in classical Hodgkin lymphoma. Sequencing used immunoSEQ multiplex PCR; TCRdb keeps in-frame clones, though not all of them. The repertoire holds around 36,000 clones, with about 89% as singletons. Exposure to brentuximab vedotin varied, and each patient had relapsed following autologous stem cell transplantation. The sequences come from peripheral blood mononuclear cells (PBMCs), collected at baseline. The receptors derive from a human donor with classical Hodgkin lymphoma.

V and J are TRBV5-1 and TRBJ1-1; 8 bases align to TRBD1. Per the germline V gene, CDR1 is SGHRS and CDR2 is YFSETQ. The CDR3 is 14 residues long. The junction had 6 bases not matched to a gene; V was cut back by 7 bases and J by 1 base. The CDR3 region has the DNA TGCGCCAGCCGTTCCGGGACAGGGAACACTGAAGCTTTCTTT. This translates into CASRSGTGNTEAFF.

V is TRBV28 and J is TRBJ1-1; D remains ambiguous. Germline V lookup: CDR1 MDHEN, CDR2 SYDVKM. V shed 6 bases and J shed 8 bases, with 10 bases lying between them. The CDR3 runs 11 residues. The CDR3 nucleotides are TGTGCCAGCAGCCCTTATGGGGAAGCTTTCTTT. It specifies CASSPYGEAFF.

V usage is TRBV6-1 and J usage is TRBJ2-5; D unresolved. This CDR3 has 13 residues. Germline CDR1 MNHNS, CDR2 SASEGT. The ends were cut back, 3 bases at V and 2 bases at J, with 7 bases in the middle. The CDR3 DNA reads TGTGCCAGCAGTGATGAACCGCAAGAGACCCAGTACTTC. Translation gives CASSDEPQETQYF.

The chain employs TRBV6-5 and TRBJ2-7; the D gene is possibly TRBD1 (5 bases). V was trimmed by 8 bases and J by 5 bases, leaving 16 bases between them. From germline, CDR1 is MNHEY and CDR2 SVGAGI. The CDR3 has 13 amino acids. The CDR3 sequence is CASRPGSNDEQYF. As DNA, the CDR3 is TGTGCCAGCCGTCCAGGGTCCAACGACGAGCAGTACTTC.

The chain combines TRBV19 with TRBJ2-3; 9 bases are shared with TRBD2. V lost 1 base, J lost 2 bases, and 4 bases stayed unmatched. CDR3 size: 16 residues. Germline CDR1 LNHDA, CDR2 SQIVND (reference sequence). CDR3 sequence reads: CASSIGASGDTDTQYF. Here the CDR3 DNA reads TGTGCCAGTAGTATAGGAGCTAGCGGGGACACAGATACGCAGTATTTT.

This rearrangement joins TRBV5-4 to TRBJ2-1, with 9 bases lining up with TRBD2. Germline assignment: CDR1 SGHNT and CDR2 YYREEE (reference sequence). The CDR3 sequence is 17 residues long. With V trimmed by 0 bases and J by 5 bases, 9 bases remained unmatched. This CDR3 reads CASSLVRGRAGDNEQFF. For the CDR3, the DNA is TGTGCCAGCAGCTTGGTTCGCGGGAGGGCCGGCGACAATGAGCAGTTCTTC.

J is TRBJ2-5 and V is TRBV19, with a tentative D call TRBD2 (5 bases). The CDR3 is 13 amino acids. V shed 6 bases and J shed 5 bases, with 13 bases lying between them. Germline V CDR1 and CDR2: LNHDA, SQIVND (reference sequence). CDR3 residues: CASSNRPGETQYF. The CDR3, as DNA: TGTGCCAGTAGCAATCGGCCGGGGGAGACCCAGTACTTC.

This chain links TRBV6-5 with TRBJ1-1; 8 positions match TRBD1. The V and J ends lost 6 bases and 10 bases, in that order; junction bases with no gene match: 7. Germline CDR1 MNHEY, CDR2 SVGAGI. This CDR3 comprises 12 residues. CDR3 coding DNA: TGTGCCAGCAGGGGGGGCAGGGGGCTAGCTTTCTTT. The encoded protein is CASRGGRGLAFF.

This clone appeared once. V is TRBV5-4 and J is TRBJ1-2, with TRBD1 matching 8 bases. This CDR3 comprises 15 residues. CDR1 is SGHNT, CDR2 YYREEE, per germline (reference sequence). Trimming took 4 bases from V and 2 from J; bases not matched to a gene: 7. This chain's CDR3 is CASSPRTGNNYGYTF. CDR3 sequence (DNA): TGTGCCAGCAGCCCCCGGACAGGGAACAACTATGGCTACACCTTC.

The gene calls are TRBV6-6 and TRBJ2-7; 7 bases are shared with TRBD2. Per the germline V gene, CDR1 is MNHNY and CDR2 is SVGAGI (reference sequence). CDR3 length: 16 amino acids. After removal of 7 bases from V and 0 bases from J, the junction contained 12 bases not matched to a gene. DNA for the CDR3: TGTGCCAGCATCGACTGGGGGGGGAGGAGCTCCTACGAGCAGTACTTC. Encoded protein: CASIDWGGRSSYEQYF.

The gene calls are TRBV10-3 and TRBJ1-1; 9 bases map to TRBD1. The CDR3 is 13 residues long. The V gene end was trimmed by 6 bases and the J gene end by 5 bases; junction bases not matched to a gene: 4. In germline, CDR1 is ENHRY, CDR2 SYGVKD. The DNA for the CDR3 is TGTGCCATCAGGGACAGGGGTGAGACTGAAGCTTTCTTT. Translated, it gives CAIRDRGETEAFF.

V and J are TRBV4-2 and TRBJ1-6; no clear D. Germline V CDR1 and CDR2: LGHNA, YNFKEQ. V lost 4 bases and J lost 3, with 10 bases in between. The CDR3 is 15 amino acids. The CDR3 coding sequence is TGTGCCAGCAGCCTTAGGGTTAACTATAATTCACCCCTCCACTTT. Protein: CASSLRVNYNSPLHF.

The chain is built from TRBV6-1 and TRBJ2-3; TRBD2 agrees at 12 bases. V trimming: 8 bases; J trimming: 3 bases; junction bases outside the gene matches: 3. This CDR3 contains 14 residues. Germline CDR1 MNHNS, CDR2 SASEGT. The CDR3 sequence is CASALAGGTDTQYF. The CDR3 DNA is TGTGCCAGCGCACTAGCGGGGGGTACAGATACGCAGTATTTT.

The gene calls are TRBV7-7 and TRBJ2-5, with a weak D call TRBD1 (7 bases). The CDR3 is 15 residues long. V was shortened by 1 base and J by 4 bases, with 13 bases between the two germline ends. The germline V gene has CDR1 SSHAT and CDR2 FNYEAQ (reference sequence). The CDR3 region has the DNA TGTGCCAGCAGCTTAGGACAGGGAGGTCCAGAGACCCAGTACTTC. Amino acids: CASSLGQGGPETQYF.

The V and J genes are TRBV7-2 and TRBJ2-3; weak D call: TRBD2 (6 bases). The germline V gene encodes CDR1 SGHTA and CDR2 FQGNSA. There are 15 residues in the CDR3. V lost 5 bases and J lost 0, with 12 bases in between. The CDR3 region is CASSLRGTSTDTQYF. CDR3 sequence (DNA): TGTGCCAGCAGCCTTCGGGGGACTAGCACAGATACGCAGTATTTT.

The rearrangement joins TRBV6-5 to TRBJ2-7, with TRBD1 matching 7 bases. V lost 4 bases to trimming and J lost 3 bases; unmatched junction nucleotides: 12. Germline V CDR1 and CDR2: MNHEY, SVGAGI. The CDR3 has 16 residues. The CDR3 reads CASSSSSGTAFYEQYF. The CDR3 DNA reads TGTGCCAGCAGTTCATCCTCCGGGACAGCATTCTACGAGCAGTACTTC.